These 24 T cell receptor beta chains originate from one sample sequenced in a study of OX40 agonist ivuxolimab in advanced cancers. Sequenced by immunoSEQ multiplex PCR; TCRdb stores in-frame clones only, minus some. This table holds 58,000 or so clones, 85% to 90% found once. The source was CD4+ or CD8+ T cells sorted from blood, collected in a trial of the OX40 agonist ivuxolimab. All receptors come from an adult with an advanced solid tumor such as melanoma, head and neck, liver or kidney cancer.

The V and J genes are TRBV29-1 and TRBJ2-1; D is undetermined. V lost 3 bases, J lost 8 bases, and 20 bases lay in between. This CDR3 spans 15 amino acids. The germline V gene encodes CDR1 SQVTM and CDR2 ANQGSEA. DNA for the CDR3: TGCAGCGTTGAGGATTTCGCCCACGGAATGGATGAGCAGTTCTTC. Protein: CSVEDFAHGMDEQFF.

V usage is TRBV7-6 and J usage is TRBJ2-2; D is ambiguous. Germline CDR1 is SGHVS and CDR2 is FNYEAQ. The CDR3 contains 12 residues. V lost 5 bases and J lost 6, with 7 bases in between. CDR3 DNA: TGTGCCAGCAGCCCCCGCGCCGGGGAGCTGTTTTTT. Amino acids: CASSPRAGELFF.

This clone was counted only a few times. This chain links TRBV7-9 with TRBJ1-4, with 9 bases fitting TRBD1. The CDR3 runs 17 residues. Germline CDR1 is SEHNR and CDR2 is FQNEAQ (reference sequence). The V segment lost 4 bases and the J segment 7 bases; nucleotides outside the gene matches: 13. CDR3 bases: TGTGCCAGCAGCTGGACTGAGGGACAGGGTTTGGGTGAAAAACTGTTTTTT. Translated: CASSWTEGQGLGEKLFF.

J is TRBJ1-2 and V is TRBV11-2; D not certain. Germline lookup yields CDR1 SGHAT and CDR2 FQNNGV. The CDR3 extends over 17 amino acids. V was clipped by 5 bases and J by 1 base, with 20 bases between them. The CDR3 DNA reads TGTGCCAGCAGCCCAAGAGACGGACGCTCCAGTAACTATGGCTACACCTTC. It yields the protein CASSPRDGRSSNYGYTF.

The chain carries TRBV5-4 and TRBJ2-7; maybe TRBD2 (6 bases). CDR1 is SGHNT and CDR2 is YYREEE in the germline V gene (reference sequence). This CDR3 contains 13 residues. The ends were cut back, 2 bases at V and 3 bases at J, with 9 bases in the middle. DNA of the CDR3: TGTGCCAGCAGCTTCGGGGGTTACTACGAGCAGTACTTC. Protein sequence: CASSFGGYYEQYF.

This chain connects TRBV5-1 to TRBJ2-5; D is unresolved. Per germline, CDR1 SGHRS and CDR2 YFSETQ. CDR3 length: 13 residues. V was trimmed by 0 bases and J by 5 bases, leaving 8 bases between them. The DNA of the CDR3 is TGCGCCAGCAGCTTGGCCGTGGGGGAGACCCAGTACTTC. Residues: CASSLAVGETQYF. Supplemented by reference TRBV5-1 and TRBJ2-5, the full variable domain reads KAGVTQTPRYLIKTRGQQVTLSCSPISGHRSVSWYQQTPGQGLQFLFEYFSETQRNKGNFPGRFSGRQFSNSRSEMNVSTLELGDSALYLCASSLAVGETQYFGPGTRLLVL.

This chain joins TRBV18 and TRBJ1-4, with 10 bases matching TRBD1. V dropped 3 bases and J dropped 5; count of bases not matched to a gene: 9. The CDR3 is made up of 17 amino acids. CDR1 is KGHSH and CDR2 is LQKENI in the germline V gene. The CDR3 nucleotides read TGTGCCAGCTCACCGAGACAGGGGGCGAGTTCAAATGAAAAACTGTTTTTT. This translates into CASSPRQGASSNEKLFF.

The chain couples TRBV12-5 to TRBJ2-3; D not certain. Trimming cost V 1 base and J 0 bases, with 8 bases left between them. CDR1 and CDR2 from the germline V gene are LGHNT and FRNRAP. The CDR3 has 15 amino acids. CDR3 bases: TGTGCTAGTGGTTTGGGTGCCCTAAGCACAGATACGCAGTATTTT. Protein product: CASGLGALSTDTQYF.

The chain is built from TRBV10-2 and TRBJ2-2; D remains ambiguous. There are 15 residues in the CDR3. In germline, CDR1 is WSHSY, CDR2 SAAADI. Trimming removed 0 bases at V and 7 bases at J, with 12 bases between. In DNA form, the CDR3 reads TGCGCCAGCAGTGAGTCGATGGCGGCGAACGGGGAGCTGTTTTTT. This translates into CASSESMAANGELFF.

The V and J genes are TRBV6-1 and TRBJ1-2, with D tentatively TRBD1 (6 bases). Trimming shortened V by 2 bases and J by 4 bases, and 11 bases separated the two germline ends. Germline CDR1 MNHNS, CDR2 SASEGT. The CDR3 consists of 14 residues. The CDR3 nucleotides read TGTGCCAGCAGTGAACAACCGGGGGCCTATGGCTACACCTTC. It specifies CASSEQPGAYGYTF.

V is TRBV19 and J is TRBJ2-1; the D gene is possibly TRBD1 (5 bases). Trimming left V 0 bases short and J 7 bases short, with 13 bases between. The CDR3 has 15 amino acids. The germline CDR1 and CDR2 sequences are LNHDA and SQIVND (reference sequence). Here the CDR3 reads CASSIDPTAWNEQFF. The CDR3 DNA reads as TGTGCCAGTAGTATAGACCCGACAGCCTGGAATGAGCAGTTCTTC.

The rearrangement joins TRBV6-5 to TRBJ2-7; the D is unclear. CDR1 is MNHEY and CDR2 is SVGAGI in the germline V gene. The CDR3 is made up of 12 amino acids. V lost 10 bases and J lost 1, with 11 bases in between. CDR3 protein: CANGRESYEQYF. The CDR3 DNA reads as TGTGCCAACGGCCGTGAGTCCTACGAGCAGTACTTC.

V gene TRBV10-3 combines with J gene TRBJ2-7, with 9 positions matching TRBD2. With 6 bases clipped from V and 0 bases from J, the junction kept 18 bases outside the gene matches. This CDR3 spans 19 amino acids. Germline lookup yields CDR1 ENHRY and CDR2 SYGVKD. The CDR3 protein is CAISWTTEPSGELSYEQYF. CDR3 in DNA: TGTGCCATCAGCTGGACAACTGAACCTAGCGGGGAACTCTCCTACGAGCAGTACTTC.

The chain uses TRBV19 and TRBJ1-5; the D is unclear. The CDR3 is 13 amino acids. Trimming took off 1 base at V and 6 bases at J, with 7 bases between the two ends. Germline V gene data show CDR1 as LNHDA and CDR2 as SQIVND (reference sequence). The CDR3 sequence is CASSIVIRQPQHF. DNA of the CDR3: TGTGCCAGTAGTATAGTTATTCGTCAGCCCCAGCATTTT.

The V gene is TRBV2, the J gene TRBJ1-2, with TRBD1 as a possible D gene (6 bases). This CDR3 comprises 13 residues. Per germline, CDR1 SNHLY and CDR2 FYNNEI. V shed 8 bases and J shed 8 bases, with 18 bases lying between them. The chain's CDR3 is CASPGGKNLGYTF. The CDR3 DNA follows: TGTGCCAGCCCCGGGGGCAAAAATTTAGGCTACACCTTC.

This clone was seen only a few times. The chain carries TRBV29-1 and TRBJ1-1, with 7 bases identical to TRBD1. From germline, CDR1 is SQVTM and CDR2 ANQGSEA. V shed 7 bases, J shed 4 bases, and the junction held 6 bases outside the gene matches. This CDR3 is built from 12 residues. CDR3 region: CSGLTGSTEAFF. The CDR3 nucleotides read TGCAGCGGGCTGACAGGGAGCACTGAAGCTTTCTTT.

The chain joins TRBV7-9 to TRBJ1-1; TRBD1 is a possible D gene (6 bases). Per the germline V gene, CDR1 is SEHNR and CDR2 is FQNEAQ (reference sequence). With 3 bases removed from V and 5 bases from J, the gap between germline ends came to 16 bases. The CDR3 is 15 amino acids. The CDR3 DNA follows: TGTGCCAGCAGCTTGAACAGGGTAAGAAGGACTGAAGCTTTCTTT. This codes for CASSLNRVRRTEAFF.

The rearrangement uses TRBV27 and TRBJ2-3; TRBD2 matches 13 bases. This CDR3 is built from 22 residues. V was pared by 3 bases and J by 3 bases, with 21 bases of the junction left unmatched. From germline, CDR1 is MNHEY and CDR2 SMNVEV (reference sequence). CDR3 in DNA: TGTGCCAGCAGTTTTCTTCAGGGCATCGGACTAGCGGGAGTAGGACGGACAGATACGCAGTATTTT. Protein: CASSFLQGIGLAGVGRTDTQYF.

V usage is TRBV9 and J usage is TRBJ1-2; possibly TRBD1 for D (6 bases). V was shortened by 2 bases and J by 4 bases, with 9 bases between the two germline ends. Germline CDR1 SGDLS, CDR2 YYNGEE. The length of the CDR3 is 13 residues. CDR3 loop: CASSVGDTYGYTF. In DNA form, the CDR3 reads TGTGCCAGCAGCGTCGGGGACACCTATGGCTACACCTTC.

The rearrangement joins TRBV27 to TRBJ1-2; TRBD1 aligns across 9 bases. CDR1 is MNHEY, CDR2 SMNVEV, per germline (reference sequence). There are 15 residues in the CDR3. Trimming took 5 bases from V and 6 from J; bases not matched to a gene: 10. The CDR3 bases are TGTGCCAGCAGTCATTACAGGGACAGGGATAATGGCTACACCTTC. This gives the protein CASSHYRDRDNGYTF.

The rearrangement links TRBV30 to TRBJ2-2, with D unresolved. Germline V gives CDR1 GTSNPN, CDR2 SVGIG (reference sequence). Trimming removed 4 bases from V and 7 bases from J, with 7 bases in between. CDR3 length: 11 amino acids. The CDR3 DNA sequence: TGTGCCTGGACGGCGCACGGGGAGCTGTTTTTT. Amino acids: CAWTAHGELFF.

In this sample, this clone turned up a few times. This CDR3 reads CASKAFTASGYTF. The CDR3, as DNA: TGTGCCAGTAAAGCCTTCACAGCATCTGGCTACACCTTC. The chain recombines TRBV19 with TRBJ1-2; D call uncertain. CDR1 and CDR2 (germline): LNHDA, SQIVND (reference sequence). Trimming took off 7 bases at V and 7 bases at J, with 16 bases between the two ends. This CDR3 comprises 13 residues.

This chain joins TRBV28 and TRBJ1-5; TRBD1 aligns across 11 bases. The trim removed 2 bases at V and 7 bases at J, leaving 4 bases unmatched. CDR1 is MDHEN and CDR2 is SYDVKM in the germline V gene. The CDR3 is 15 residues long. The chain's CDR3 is CASSLADRGRQPQHF. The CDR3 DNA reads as TGTGCCAGCAGTTTAGCGGACAGGGGGCGACAGCCCCAGCATTTT.

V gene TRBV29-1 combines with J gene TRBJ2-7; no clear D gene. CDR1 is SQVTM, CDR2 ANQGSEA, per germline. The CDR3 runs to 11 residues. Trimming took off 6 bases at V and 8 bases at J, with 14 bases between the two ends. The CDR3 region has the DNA TGCAGCGTCGAGCACCCACCAAAGCAGTACTTC. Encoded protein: CSVEHPPKQYF.